Detailed here is one T cell receptor (beta chain). Its antigen is still unknown. The sample belongs to a study of cytomegalovirus exposure and HLA in healthy donors. Researchers ran the PCR with 60 Vbeta and 13 Jbeta primers. Here immunoSEQ multiplex PCR was the method, and the copy in TCRdb shows in-frame clones only, minus some. The sample holds under 200,000 clones. Study results and caveats: Later, an analysis showed that TCR beta chains associated with HLA were more clonally expanded than others that were equally common. Earlier analysis looked at TCR beta V segments, and most were productive about 87% or about 30% of the time.

The sample taken for sequencing was PBMCs. This TCR came from a woman between 18 and 29 years old in good health and CMV-seropositive.

CDR3 bases: TGTGCCAGCAGTACCCCAGGCGGGCCCAGAGATACGCAGTATTTT. Its translation is CASSTPGGPRDTQYF. V is TRBV6-5 and J is TRBJ2-3; D may be TRBD2 (5 bases). Trimming removed 5 bases from V and 5 bases from J, with 17 bases in between. The CDR3 extends over 15 amino acids. The V gene's germline CDR1 is MNHEY and CDR2 SVGAGI.